The 29 T cell receptor beta chains given below trace back to one sample, sequenced in a study of CD8 T cells in Susac syndrome. Reverse transcription of roughly 0.45 to 1 ug RNA used random hexamers. TCRdb called the immunoSEQ multiplex PCR reads again in MiXCR, with one record for every CDR3 protein. The table records 150,000 to 200,000 distinct CDR3 sequences, around 93% of them present only once. Material: CD4+ T cells from PBMCs. These receptors all come from a human donor in good health.

This chain connects TRBV7-8 to TRBJ2-3; TRBD2 matches at 10 bases. The CDR3 has 17 amino acids. J was trimmed by 3 bases and V by 5 bases; bases with no gene match: 11. The germline gives CDR1 SGHVS, CDR2 FQNEAQ. The CDR3 DNA follows: TGTGCCAGCAGCCTGAGCGGGGGGGCGGGTAGAACAGATACGCAGTATTTT. Translation: CASSLSGGAGRTDTQYF.

This clonotype was picked up one time. The chain is built from TRBV20-1 and TRBJ1-2; maybe TRBD1 (6 bases). From germline, CDR1 is DFQATT and CDR2 SNEGSKA (reference sequence). The CDR3 is made up of 14 amino acids. The V end lost 5 bases, the J end lost 2 bases, and 15 bases lay between the germline ends. Here the CDR3 DNA reads TGCAGTGCTTCCCCACGGACAGTAAACTATGGCTACACCTTC. Translated: CSASPRTVNYGYTF.

This clonotype was picked up one time. The chain links TRBV2 to TRBJ1-2; D not resolved. The CDR3 runs to 14 residues. Looked up from germline, CDR1 is SNHLY and CDR2 is FYNNEI. Trimming stripped 0 bases from V and 5 bases from J, with 10 bases between. The chain's CDR3 is CASSEAPTPYGYTF. The CDR3 DNA is TGTGCCAGCAGTGAAGCGCCGACACCTTATGGCTACACCTTC.

The chain couples TRBV20-1 to TRBJ1-6; tentatively, D is TRBD1 (6 bases). V dropped 3 bases and J dropped 8 bases, with 8 bases sitting between them. Germline V lookup: CDR1 DFQATT, CDR2 SNEGSKA (reference sequence). The CDR3 is 12 residues long. The CDR3 bases are TGCAGTGCTAGGGACAGTGATTCACCCCTCCACTTT. This codes for CSARDSDSPLHF.

The chain uses TRBV18 and TRBJ2-7; possible D gene TRBD1, 6 bases. CDR1 is KGHSH and CDR2 is LQKENI in the germline V gene. The length of the CDR3 is 15 residues. Trimming removed 2 bases from V and 0 bases from J, with 11 bases in between. The chain's CDR3 is CASSPGGQSSYEQYF. The DNA for the CDR3 is TGTGCCAGCTCACCAGGGGGCCAAAGCTCCTACGAGCAGTACTTC.

This clonotype appeared a single time. This rearrangement joins TRBV5-1 to TRBJ2-5; D remains ambiguous. The CDR3 runs to 13 residues. Between the trimmed V and J ends, which lost 0 bases and 3 bases, there was a span of 6 bases. Germline V gene sequence: CDR1 SGHRS, CDR2 YFSETQ. The CDR3, as DNA: TGCGCCAGCAGCTTGGGGGTCAAAGAGACCCAGTACTTC. Residues: CASSLGVKETQYF.

This chain uses TRBV7-9 with TRBJ2-7, with D perhaps TRBD2 (6 bases). The germline V gene has CDR1 SEHNR and CDR2 FQNEAQ (reference sequence). Trimming stripped 5 bases from V and 5 bases from J, with 19 bases between. The CDR3 has 15 amino acids. As DNA, the CDR3 is TGTGCCAGCAGCCCTGGGACTTCCACCTGGGACGAGCAGTACTTC. Translation gives CASSPGTSTWDEQYF.

The rearrangement links TRBV2 to TRBJ1-5, with 9 bases matching TRBD1. The V and J ends lost 4 bases and 7 bases, in that order; junction bases with no gene match: 5. The CDR3 has 14 residues. Germline CDR1 SNHLY, CDR2 FYNNEI. This chain's CDR3 is CASSGTGERQPQHF. The CDR3 nucleotides read TGTGCCAGCAGTGGGACAGGGGAAAGGCAGCCCCAGCATTTT.

This clonotype was recorded only once. V is TRBV21-1 and J is TRBJ2-2; no DNA check was done on the table's D call, TRBD1. TRBV21-1 is classified as a pseudogene. The CDR3 has 18 amino acids. CDR3 sequence (DNA): TGTGCCATCTTACATGATACAGGGGGCACAATAAACACCGGGGAGCTGTTTTTT. This encodes CAILHDTGGTINTGELFF.

J is TRBJ2-5 and V is TRBV2; 9 nucleotides agree with TRBD2. With V trimmed by 1 base and J by 4 bases, 1 base remained unmatched. Germline V CDR1 and CDR2: SNHLY, FYNNEI. This CDR3 comprises 14 residues. The CDR3 DNA reads as TGTGCCAGCAGTGAAGGGCGGGGGGGAGAGACCCAGTACTTC. Protein: CASSEGRGGETQYF.

V is TRBV7-3 and J is TRBJ2-1; 8 bases map to TRBD2. This CDR3 contains 14 residues. Trimming removed 7 bases from V and 2 bases from J; junction bases left unmatched: 4. Germline CDR1 reads SGHTA; CDR2 reads FQGTGA. Here the CDR3 reads CASIGSGTYNEQFF. The CDR3 DNA is TGTGCCAGCATAGGTAGCGGGACCTACAATGAGCAGTTCTTC.

The rearrangement uses TRBV13 and TRBJ2-7; TRBD2 matches 9 bases. Trimming took 4 bases from V and 4 from J; bases not matched to a gene: 17. This CDR3 is 18 amino acids long. CDR1 PRHDT and CDR2 FYEKMQ come from the germline V gene (reference sequence). The CDR3 spells CASSSQGRLAEPIYEQYF. In DNA, the CDR3 is TGTGCCAGCAGCTCACAAGGGCGACTAGCGGAGCCAATATACGAGCAGTACTTC.

The chain couples TRBV6-5 to TRBJ2-5; TRBD2 might be the D (7 bases). Trimming left V 5 bases short and J 5 bases short, with 18 bases between. The CDR3 totals 15 residues. Germline-derived CDR1 and CDR2 are MNHEY and SVGAGI. The CDR3 region is CASSPSEGGHETQYF. The CDR3 DNA reads TGTGCCAGCAGTCCCAGTGAGGGGGGGCATGAGACCCAGTACTTC.

V gene TRBV7-3 combines with J gene TRBJ1-1; 8 nucleotides align to TRBD1. The ends lost 5 bases at V and 3 bases at J; junction bases unmatched: 5. CDR1 and CDR2 (germline): SGHTA, FQGTGA. The CDR3 has 14 residues. CDR3 nucleotides: TGTGCCAGCAGCACCCAGGGGGCTGACACTGAAGCTTTCTTT. As protein: CASSTQGADTEAFF.

This clonotype has just a few counts. The rearrangement uses TRBV18 and TRBJ1-1, with 7 bases aligning to TRBD1. V shed 6 bases, J shed 1 base, and the junction held 5 bases outside the gene matches. Germline lookup yields CDR1 KGHSH and CDR2 LQKENI. The CDR3 extends over 14 amino acids. The CDR3 reads CASSFDRANTEAFF. In nucleotides, the CDR3 is TGTGCCAGCTCCTTTGACAGGGCGAACACTGAAGCTTTCTTT.

The chain is built from TRBV9 and TRBJ1-6, with D hard to call. Germline V gene sequence: CDR1 SGDLS, CDR2 YYNGEE. The germline V and J ends were trimmed by 3 bases and 6 bases, with 19 bases remaining between them. This CDR3 region has 17 residues. DNA of the CDR3: TGTGCCAGCAGCGCCCGAGATGGGGTCCGACTTAATTCACCCCTCCACTTT. It codes for CASSARDGVRLNSPLHF.

V usage is TRBV6-1 and J usage is TRBJ1-5; D remains unclear. The V gene's germline CDR1 is MNHNS and CDR2 SASEGT. The germline V and J ends were trimmed by 4 bases and 7 bases, with 11 bases remaining between them. There are 13 residues in the CDR3. CDR3 sequence reads: CASSVEAGQPQHF. The CDR3 nucleotides are TGTGCCAGCAGTGTGGAGGCAGGCCAGCCCCAGCATTTT.

This clonotype was seen a handful of times. The rearrangement uses TRBV5-4 and TRBJ2-4; D remains unclear. Germline V gene sequence: CDR1 SGHNT, CDR2 YYREEE (reference sequence). This CDR3 contains 14 residues. V was pared by 0 bases and J by 0 bases, with 4 bases between. The CDR3 DNA follows: TGTGCCAGCAGCTTGGATCTAGCCAAAAACATTCAGTACTTC. Residues: CASSLDLAKNIQYF.

The chain is built from TRBV5-1 and TRBJ2-5; 8 bases match TRBD1. Per the germline V gene, CDR1 is SGHRS and CDR2 is YFSETQ. Unmatched junction bases numbered 17, after V lost 4 bases and J lost 3 bases. The CDR3 covers 18 residues. DNA for the CDR3: TGCGCCAGCAGCCAAAACCCCCCAGGGGGCTTGGACAAAGAGACCCAGTACTTC. This sequence encodes CASSQNPPGGLDKETQYF.

This rearrangement joins TRBV7-9 to TRBJ2-7; D remains ambiguous. V shed 6 bases and J shed 9 bases, with 15 bases lying between them. The V gene's germline CDR1 is SEHNR and CDR2 FQNEAQ (reference sequence). This CDR3 is built from 12 residues. DNA for the CDR3: TGTGCCAGCAGATATTACGAAGGGCGGCAGTACTTC. This codes for CASRYYEGRQYF.

J is TRBJ2-5 and V is TRBV5-1, with D possibly TRBD2 on 5 matching bases. This CDR3 is built from 13 residues. V lost 5 bases, J lost 2 bases, and 10 bases lay in between. Germline V CDR1 and CDR2: SGHRS, YFSETQ. The CDR3 here is CASSPGSQETQYF. The CDR3 nucleotides are TGCGCCAGCAGTCCGGGATCGCAAGAGACCCAGTACTTC. The complete variable domain, with remaining parts taken from reference TRBV5-1 and TRBJ2-5, reads KAGVTQTPRYLIKTRGQQVTLSCSPISGHRSVSWYQQTPGQGLQFLFEYFSETQRNKGNFPGRFSGRQFSNSRSEMNVSTLELGDSALYLCASSPGSQETQYFGPGTRLLVL.

The chain combines TRBV12-2 with TRBJ1-3. TRBV12-2 is a pseudogene. This CDR3 spans 15 amino acids. CDR3 DNA sequence: TGTGCAAGTCGCTTAGGTGGAGACTCTGGAAACACCATATATTTT. Translating it yields CASRLGGDSGNTIYF.

In this sample, this clonotype turned up a few times. The chain employs TRBV5-5 and TRBJ1-5; D unclear. The CDR3 runs to 13 residues. Trimming pared 5 bases from V and 2 bases from J, leaving 8 bases between. The germline gives CDR1 SGHKS, CDR2 YYEKEE (reference sequence). CDR3 nucleotide sequence: TGTGCCAGCAGTAGCGGGGGCAATCAGCCCCAGCATTTT. Its translation: CASSSGGNQPQHF.

This clonotype was counted a single time. The chain is built from TRBV20-1 and TRBJ2-5, with 7 positions matching TRBD1. This CDR3 comprises 12 residues. With 4 bases clipped from V and 3 bases from J, the junction kept 2 bases outside the gene matches. Looked up from germline, CDR1 is DFQATT and CDR2 is SNEGSKA (reference sequence). CDR3 DNA: TGCAGTGCTAAAGACAGGGAAGAGACCCAGTACTTC. Translating gives CSAKDREETQYF.

The rearrangement uses TRBV3-1 and TRBJ2-3, with TRBD2 identical over 11 bases. Germline-derived CDR1 and CDR2 are LGHDT and YNNKEL (reference sequence). The V segment lost 4 bases and the J segment 2 bases; nucleotides outside the gene matches: 5. This CDR3 is built from 16 residues. CDR3 sequence: CASSRQTSGDTDTQYF. The CDR3 DNA is TGTGCCAGCAGCCGCCAGACTAGCGGGGACACAGATACGCAGTATTTT.

The chain combines TRBV6-1 with TRBJ1-6; D is unresolved. V lost 1 base, J lost 10 bases, and 17 bases lay in between. The CDR3 sequence is 16 residues long. Germline loops: CDR1 MNHNS, CDR2 SASEGT. CDR3 sequence: CASSEGPFSSGSPLHF. The CDR3 DNA sequence: TGTGCCAGCAGTGAAGGACCGTTCTCTAGTGGGTCACCCCTCCACTTT.

This chain connects TRBV5-1 to TRBJ2-5; 15 bases match TRBD2. Germline loops: CDR1 SGHRS, CDR2 YFSETQ. V dropped 0 bases and J dropped 5; count of bases not matched to a gene: 5. The CDR3 is 17 residues long. For the CDR3, the DNA is TGCGCCAGCAGCTTGGAGGGACTAGCGGGGGGTTATGAGACCCAGTACTTC. Amino acid sequence: CASSLEGLAGGYETQYF.

This clonotype was seen a single time. The V and J genes are TRBV20-1 and TRBJ1-2; D is ambiguous. Trimming pared 3 bases from V and 2 bases from J, leaving 7 bases between. The CDR3 runs 12 residues. Germline V gives CDR1 DFQATT, CDR2 SNEGSKA (reference sequence). Written as DNA, the CDR3 is TGCAGTGCTAGCCCGGACAACTATGGCTACACCTTC. The encoded protein is CSASPDNYGYTF.

The gene calls are TRBV20-1 and TRBJ2-3, with TRBD2 matching 9 bases. With V trimmed by 6 bases and J by 6 bases, 4 bases remained unmatched. The CDR3 covers 12 residues. Germline CDR1 reads DFQATT; CDR2 reads SNEGSKA (reference sequence). The CDR3: CSAWAGGDTQYF. The CDR3 DNA is TGCAGTGCATGGGCGGGGGGGGATACGCAGTATTTT.